These T cell receptor beta chains were read from a single sample in a study of T cells in Graves' hyperthyroidism and ophthalmopathy. MiXCR was run by TCRdb on the multiplex PCR reads, yielding one entry per CDR3 protein. Of about 500,000 distinct CDR3 sequences listed, about 15% are singletons. What was sequenced was blood. These receptor sequences come from a woman aged 18-29 years with Graves' ophthalmopathy. CDR3s leave out the opening cysteine and the closing phenylalanine or tryptophan. The D gene is left open where the match is weak. Clone size, where shown, is once, few, many, or a class for clones that have expanded.

CDR3aa: AWSVEPGTEAF
v_gene: TRBV30
j_gene: TRBJ1-1
abundance: many
d_gene: .

CDR3aa: ASSLLGGVGDIQY
v_gene: TRBV5-1
j_gene: TRBJ2-4
abundance: few
d_gene: .

CDR3aa: ASSQEGLASGQF
v_gene: TRBV4-3
j_gene: TRBJ2-1
abundance: .
d_gene: TRBD2

CDR3aa: AIKEPSYEQY
v_gene: TRBV10-3
j_gene: TRBJ2-7
abundance: .
d_gene: .

CDR3aa: ASSIWTVRGSQGATDIQY
v_gene: TRBV19
j_gene: TRBJ2-4
abundance: .
d_gene: TRBD1

CDR3aa: ASKHRQGRKETQY
v_gene: TRBV11-3
j_gene: TRBJ2-5
abundance: few
d_gene: TRBD1

CDR3aa: ASSLGENYEQY
v_gene: TRBV27
j_gene: TRBJ2-7
abundance: many
d_gene: .

CDR3aa: ASSLDGQQLYGYT
v_gene: TRBV7-2
j_gene: TRBJ1-2
abundance: many
d_gene: .

CDR3aa: ASSYGGSGINEKLF
v_gene: TRBV5-5
j_gene: TRBJ1-4
abundance: many
d_gene: .

CDR3aa: ASSLQGSEQY
v_gene: TRBV27
j_gene: TRBJ2-7
abundance: many
d_gene: .

CDR3aa: ASSFGSGRKYEQY
v_gene: TRBV27
j_gene: TRBJ2-7
abundance: .
d_gene: TRBD2

CDR3aa: ASSLGLAGHQETQY
v_gene: TRBV5-8
j_gene: TRBJ2-5
abundance: many
d_gene: TRBD2

CDR3aa: ASSPEQRNIYNEQF
v_gene: TRBV18
j_gene: TRBJ2-1
abundance: .
d_gene: .

CDR3aa: ASSYRGASEGGEQY
v_gene: TRBV6-2/TRBV6-3
j_gene: TRBJ2-7
abundance: many
d_gene: .

CDR3aa: ASSEGQGPNYGYT
v_gene: TRBV2
j_gene: TRBJ1-2
abundance: many
d_gene: .

CDR3aa: ASSEAGGSQPQH
v_gene: TRBV6-1
j_gene: TRBJ1-5
abundance: many
d_gene: .

CDR3aa: SARDSDRGYYEQY
v_gene: TRBV20-1
j_gene: TRBJ2-7
abundance: .
d_gene: TRBD1